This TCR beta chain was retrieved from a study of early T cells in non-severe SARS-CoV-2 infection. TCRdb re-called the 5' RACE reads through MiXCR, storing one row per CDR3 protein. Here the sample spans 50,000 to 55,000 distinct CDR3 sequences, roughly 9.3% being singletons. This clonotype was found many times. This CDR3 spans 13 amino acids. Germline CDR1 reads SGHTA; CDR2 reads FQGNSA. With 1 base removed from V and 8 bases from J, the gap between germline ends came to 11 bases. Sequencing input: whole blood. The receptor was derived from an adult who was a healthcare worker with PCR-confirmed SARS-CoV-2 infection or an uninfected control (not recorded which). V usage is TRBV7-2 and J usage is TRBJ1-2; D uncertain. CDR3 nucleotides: TGTGCCAGCAGCTTAGGTTCCAATCGCGGCTACACCTTC. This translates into CASSLGSNRGYTF.